This record covers a single T cell receptor beta chain. Its specificity is unknown. In the PCR, 60 Vbeta and 13 Jbeta primers were used. Some clones are missing from TCRdb's copy, which holds only in-frame ones; the method was immunoSEQ multiplex PCR. The repertoire includes some 160,000 clones, roughly 84% of them detected once, and approximately 1.4% sits in the top ten. These data belong to a study of cytomegalovirus exposure and HLA in healthy donors. The study's findings and limits: Altogether, 170 or so TCR beta chains were recorded as cytomegalovirus-associated.

From germline, CDR1 is KGHSH and CDR2 LQKENI. CDR3 length: 19 amino acids. V was trimmed by 2 bases and J by 4 bases, leaving 24 bases between them. Sequencing used PBMCs. The clonotype was recovered from a woman under 30 in good health and CMV-seronegative. The chain is built from TRBV18 and TRBJ2-1, with no clear D. In nucleotides, the CDR3 is TGTGCCAGCTCACCAAGAAGGAGAGTACTAAACCCCTTATACAATGAGCAGTTCTTC. Translated, it gives CASSPRRRVLNPLYNEQFF.